Presented here are 25 T cell receptor beta chains from one specimen sequenced in a study of metastatic and nonmetastatic thyroid tumors. Nobody among the patients had been given any treatment before thyroid surgery. TCRdb re-called the PCR reads through MiXCR. The sample records over 9,000 clones, 27% being singletons. The sequenced material came from adjacent normal tissue. The receptor set was obtained from a male donor with papillary thyroid cancer or a benign thyroid nodule (not recorded which). Some clones in this sample may be carry-over from other donors' samples.

This chain connects TRBV6-1 to TRBJ2-7; perhaps TRBD2 as D (5 bases). From germline, CDR1 is MNHNS and CDR2 SASEGT. Trimming cost V 5 bases and J 2 bases, with 13 bases left between them. This CDR3 has 14 amino acids. Here the CDR3 DNA reads TGTGCCAGCAGTAAAGGAGGACGTACCTACGAGCAGTACTTC. It is translated as CASSKGGRTYEQYF.

A remark on this clone: Sequence at one end of the junction differs from germline and may be a read error. The J gene is TRBJ2-1, the V gene TRBV11-2; tentative D call: TRBD2 (6 bases). This CDR3 comprises 16 residues. CDR1 and CDR2 from the germline V gene are SGHAT and FQNNGV. CDR3 sequence (DNA): TGTGCCAGCAACACGCTCCCGGGGGAATCCTCCAATGAGCAGTTCTTC. It encodes CASNTLPGESSNEQFF.

This rearrangement joins TRBV5-6 to TRBJ1-5; D is perhaps TRBD1 (5 bases). V lost 4 bases, J lost 1 base, and 12 bases lay in between. The CDR3 is 15 residues long. Germline loops: CDR1 SGHDT, CDR2 YYEEEE. For the CDR3, the DNA is TGTGCCAGCAGCACTATTAGGGACAGCAATCAGCCCCAGCATTTT. Translation gives CASSTIRDSNQPQHF.

The chain recombines TRBV28 with TRBJ2-7; 7 nucleotides match TRBD2. Germline V gives CDR1 MDHEN, CDR2 SYDVKM. After removal of 6 bases from V and 2 bases from J, the junction contained 10 bases not matched to a gene. The CDR3 consists of 15 residues. DNA of the CDR3: TGTGCCAGCAGAAATCTAGCGGAGCGCACCTACGAGCAGTACTTC. As protein: CASRNLAERTYEQYF.

The chain joins TRBV27 to TRBJ1-2; D remains unclear. Between the trimmed V and J ends, which lost 6 bases and 3 bases, there was a span of 17 bases. The V gene's germline CDR1 is MNHEY and CDR2 SMNVEV (reference sequence). CDR3 length equals 15 residues. DNA for the CDR3: TGTGCCAGCAGGGACCTTCATGGAGTTCACTATGGCTACACCTTC. Protein sequence: CASRDLHGVHYGYTF.

This chain links TRBV20-1 with TRBJ2-1; 8 bases are a match to TRBD2. Trimming at V came to 4 bases and at J to 6 bases, leaving 5 bases not matched to a gene. The CDR3 extends over 13 amino acids. From germline, CDR1 is DFQATT and CDR2 SNEGSKA (reference sequence). The CDR3 is CSATGTRSNEQFF. The CDR3 DNA reads TGCAGTGCTACCGGGACTAGAAGCAATGAGCAGTTCTTC.

This clone came up many times. This may arise from a read error, as a much more abundant clone is one base away. The chain couples TRBV20-1 to TRBJ1-2; no clear D. The CDR3 has 16 amino acids. The germline gives CDR1 DFQATT, CDR2 SNEGSKA (reference sequence). The CDR3 sequence is CSAGDPNSLYGYGYTF. The CDR3 nucleotides read TGCAGTGCTGGAGATCCGAACTCCCTATATGGCTATGGCTACACCTTC.

This clone came up a few times. V usage is TRBV28 and J usage is TRBJ1-6; D remains unclear. V was clipped by 2 bases and J by 0 bases, with 5 bases between them. Germline-derived CDR1 and CDR2 are MDHEN and SYDVKM. The CDR3 is made up of 15 amino acids. The CDR3 reads CASSLPTSYNSPLHF. CDR3 DNA sequence: TGTGCCAGCAGTTTACCGACCTCCTATAATTCACCCCTCCACTTT.

The chain is built from TRBV20-1 and TRBJ2-5, with 10 bases lining up with TRBD2. CDR3 size: 17 residues. CDR1 DFQATT and CDR2 SNEGSKA come from the germline V gene (reference sequence). V shed 0 bases and J 5 bases; nucleotides not matched to a gene: 12. The DNA for the CDR3 is TGCAGTGCTAGAGATCAAAGGGCTAGCGGGAGTCGGGAGACCCAGTACTTC. Its protein product is CSARDQRASGSRETQYF.

In this sample, this clone turned up many times. The chain couples TRBV28 to TRBJ2-4; perhaps TRBD1 as D (5 bases). V lost 5 bases and J 10 bases, leaving 18 bases between the germline ends. The CDR3 runs to 14 residues. Germline V gene lookup returns CDR1 MDHEN and CDR2 SYDVKM. Here the CDR3 reads CASSASGQGLIQYF. CDR3 coding DNA: TGTGCCAGCAGTGCGTCTGGGCAGGGTCTTATTCAGTACTTC. Variable domain in full (rest from reference TRBV28 and TRBJ2-4): DVKVTQSSRYLVKRTGEKVFLECVQDMDHENMFWYRQDPGLGLRLIYFSYDVKMKEKGDIPEGYSVSREKKERFSLILESASTNQTSMYLCASSASGQGLIQYFGAGTRLSVL.

This clone showed up just a few times. The V call is TRBV30, the J call TRBJ2-2, with D unclear. The length of the CDR3 is 11 residues. Germline V gene data show CDR1 as GTSNPN and CDR2 as SVGIG (reference sequence). V gave up 0 bases and J gave up 6 bases, with 2 bases separating them. This CDR3 reads CAWSVPGELFF. CDR3 DNA sequence: TGTGCCTGGAGTGTCCCCGGGGAGCTGTTTTTT.

The chain joins TRBV20-1 to TRBJ1-1; D uncertain. The germline gives CDR1 DFQATT, CDR2 SNEGSKA (reference sequence). CDR3 length: 15 amino acids. The V and J ends lost 6 bases and 1 base respectively, with 18 bases between them. The CDR3 DNA reads TGCAGTGCGACGATGCAAGCGGGCGCGAACACTGAAGCTTTCTTT. Translated, it gives CSATMQAGANTEAFF.

The chain uses TRBV25-1 and TRBJ1-6, with no clear D. The V gene's germline CDR1 is MGHDK and CDR2 SYGVNS. Trimming removed 2 bases at V and 5 bases at J, with 10 bases between. The CDR3 is made up of 15 amino acids. CDR3 loop: CASSERAADNSPLHF. CDR3 coding DNA: TGTGCCAGCAGTGAACGGGCAGCGGATAATTCACCCCTCCACTTT.

V usage is TRBV5-8 and J usage is TRBJ2-2, with 11 nucleotides matching TRBD2. After removal of 5 bases from V and 4 bases from J, the junction contained 1 base not matched to a gene. The CDR3 length is 14 residues. Germline CDR1 and CDR2: SGHTS and YDEGEE. The CDR3 region is CASRTSGVTGELFF. CDR3 in DNA: TGTGCCAGCAGGACTAGCGGGGTCACCGGGGAGCTGTTTTTT.

This clone was detected ten times or more. The rearrangement links TRBV3-1 to TRBJ2-7; weak D call: TRBD2 (6 bases). The germline V gene encodes CDR1 LGHDT and CDR2 YNNKEL (reference sequence). CDR3 length: 13 amino acids. V was trimmed by 3 bases and J by 3 bases, leaving 9 bases between them. The CDR3 loop is CASSQTRDYEQYF. The DNA for the CDR3 is TGTGCCAGCAGCCAGACTAGGGACTACGAGCAGTACTTC.

The chain employs TRBV6-1 and TRBJ1-2; 7 bases are a match to TRBD1. This CDR3 comprises 14 residues. CDR1 and CDR2 (germline): MNHNS, SASEGT. The V gene end was trimmed by 6 bases and the J gene end by 8 bases; junction bases not matched to a gene: 12. CDR3: CASSRADRAGGYTF. CDR3 sequence (DNA): TGTGCCAGCAGCCGAGCCGACAGGGCGGGGGGCTACACCTTC.

The V call is TRBV7-6, the J call TRBJ2-1; tentative D call: TRBD1 (5 bases). Trimming cost V 5 bases and J 3 bases, with 11 bases left between them. The length of the CDR3 is 14 residues. The germline CDR1 and CDR2 sequences are SGHVS and FNYEAQ. The CDR3 region is CASSKDINYNEQFF. The CDR3 DNA reads TGTGCCAGCAGCAAGGACATAAACTACAATGAGCAGTTCTTC.

The CDR3, as DNA: TGTGCCAGTAGTACTCGGACAGGGGGGATCTCTGGGGCCAACGTCCTGACTTTC. Translating it yields CASSTRTGGISGANVLTF. V and J are TRBV19 and TRBJ2-6; TRBD1 agrees at 10 bases. This CDR3 has 18 residues. V gave up 4 bases and J gave up 0 bases; unmatched junction bases: 6. The germline V gene has CDR1 LNHDA and CDR2 SQIVND (reference sequence).

The chain links TRBV4-1 to TRBJ2-7; 7 bases fit TRBD2. Per the germline V gene, CDR1 is MGHRA and CDR2 is YSYEKL. The CDR3 extends over 13 amino acids. With V trimmed by 3 bases and J by 4 bases, 3 bases remained unmatched. CDR3: CASSQLAAYEQYF. The DNA for the CDR3 is TGCGCCAGCAGCCAGCTAGCGGCTTACGAGCAGTACTTC.

This clone is judged medium-sized. The chain links TRBV6-1 to TRBJ2-4; possibly TRBD1 for D (5 bases). The CDR3 sequence is 18 residues long. V shed 8 bases and J shed 1 base, with 24 bases lying between them. CDR1 and CDR2 from the germline V gene are MNHNS and SASEGT. The CDR3 sequence: CASPQGRARRIAKNIQYF. CDR3 coding DNA: TGTGCCAGCCCCCAGGGCAGGGCGCGTAGGATTGCCAAAAACATTCAGTACTTC.

This chain joins TRBV7-9 and TRBJ2-7, with 10 bases aligning to TRBD2. The V segment lost 1 base and the J segment 13 bases; nucleotides outside the gene matches: 7. This CDR3 is built from 13 residues. Germline V CDR1 and CDR2: SEHNR, FQNEAQ (reference sequence). The CDR3 sequence: CASSLGTSGQVYF. The CDR3 DNA follows: TGTGCCAGCAGCTTAGGGACTAGCGGCCAGGTCTACTTC.

This clone is categorized as medium-sized. J is TRBJ2-2 and V is TRBV27; 8 nucleotides match TRBD2. The CDR3 has 13 amino acids. Germline loops: CDR1 MNHEY, CDR2 SMNVEV (reference sequence). The V segment lost 7 bases and the J segment 6 bases; nucleotides outside the gene matches: 4. The DNA of the CDR3 is TGTGCCAGCACCACCGGGGGGGCCGGGGAGCTGTTTTTT. This sequence encodes CASTTGGAGELFF.

CDR3 protein: CASSWGLDRVFTGELFF. CDR3 bases: TGTGCCAGCAGCTGGGGTTTGGACAGGGTATTCACCGGGGAGCTGTTTTTT. This chain uses TRBV27 with TRBJ2-2, with TRBD1 identical over 8 bases. The CDR3 loop spans 17 amino acids. In germline, CDR1 is MNHEY, CDR2 SMNVEV (reference sequence). Trimming at V came to 6 bases and at J to 4 bases, leaving 13 bases not matched to a gene.

This clone was detected a few times. The V and J genes are TRBV6-1 and TRBJ2-7, with D tentatively TRBD1 (5 bases). CDR3 length equals 12 residues. Trimming pared 8 bases from V and 3 bases from J, leaving 11 bases between. Germline V gene data show CDR1 as MNHNS and CDR2 as SASEGT. The chain's CDR3 is CASGGARYEQYF. Here the CDR3 DNA reads TGTGCCAGCGGTGGGGCCCGCTACGAGCAGTACTTC.

This clone was seen only a few times. The chain couples TRBV28 to TRBJ1-2; no reliable D call. V gave up 8 bases and J gave up 5 bases, with 21 bases separating them. The germline V gene has CDR1 MDHEN and CDR2 SYDVKM. This CDR3 spans 15 amino acids. The CDR3, as DNA: TGTGCCAGCGGTTCGAAGGTGGGGATGTTTTATGGCTACACCTTC. Translated, it gives CASGSKVGMFYGYTF.